The 10 T cell receptor beta chains below all came from one sample that was sequenced in a study of T cell responses to AZD1222 COVID-19 vaccine. Sequencing used immunoSEQ multiplex PCR; TCRdb keeps in-frame clones, though not all of them. This table has about 110,000 clones, approximately 86% appearing once. The sample in question was peripheral blood, obtained on day 0 of AZD1222 vaccination. These receptors were obtained from an adult in good health.

The chain couples TRBV6-5 to TRBJ2-7, with a weak D call TRBD2 (5 bases). The germline CDR1 and CDR2 sequences are MNHEY and SVGAGI. V shed 10 bases and J shed 0 bases, with 13 bases lying between them. CDR3 size: 13 residues. CDR3 sequence (DNA): TGTGCCACCTCAGTTACTAGCTCCTACGAGCAGTACTTC. This encodes CATSVTSSYEQYF.

The chain is built from TRBV7-2 and TRBJ1-5; a possible D gene is TRBD1 (6 bases). V lost 2 bases, J lost 1 base, and 12 bases lay in between. The CDR3 is made up of 16 amino acids. Germline assignment: CDR1 SGHTA and CDR2 FQGNSA. The CDR3 DNA reads TGTGCCAGCAGCTTACTGGGGGCGAGGAGCAATCAGCCCCAGCATTTT. As protein: CASSLLGARSNQPQHF.

The genes are TRBV6-1 and TRBJ1-6, with a weak D call TRBD1 (6 bases). This CDR3 is 17 amino acids long. V was trimmed by 0 bases and J by 6 bases, leaving 15 bases between them. The germline V gene has CDR1 MNHNS and CDR2 SASEGT. The CDR3 DNA follows: TGTGCCAGCAGTGAAGCAGCGGGGGGCGCAAGTAATTCACCCCTCCACTTT. The encoded protein is CASSEAAGGASNSPLHF.

The J gene is TRBJ1-2, the V gene TRBV7-2, with TRBD1 matching over 8 bases. The CDR3 is 14 amino acids. Germline CDR1 is SGHTA and CDR2 is FQGNSA. J lost 8 bases, V lost 7 bases, and 12 bases had no gene match. The CDR3 coding sequence is TGTGCCAGCAACCCGGGACAGGCGGTGGGGGGCTACACCTTC. This sequence encodes CASNPGQAVGGYTF.

The CDR3 nucleotides read TGTGCCAGCAGCTTAACGGGGGCTGTCAACACCGGGGAGCTGTTTTTT. Its translation: CASSLTGAVNTGELFF. The chain has TRBV7-3 and TRBJ2-2; D may be TRBD1 (6 bases). Germline loops: CDR1 SGHTA, CDR2 FQGTGA. The CDR3 extends over 16 amino acids. The ends were cut back, 0 bases at V and 2 bases at J, with 10 bases in the middle. Full variable domain (missing parts from reference TRBV7-3 and TRBJ2-2): GAGVSQTPSNKVTEKGKYVELRCDPISGHTALYWYRQSLGQGPEFLIYFQGTGAADDSGLPNDRFFAVRPEGSVSTLKIQRTERGDSAVYLCASSLTGAVNTGELFFGEGSRLTVL.

This chain uses TRBV7-9 with TRBJ2-1; 9 positions match TRBD2. The V segment lost 3 bases and the J segment 1 base; nucleotides outside the gene matches: 4. The CDR3 covers 16 residues. CDR1 and CDR2 from the germline V gene are SEHNR and FQNEAQ (reference sequence). CDR3 sequence: CASSFSLAGSYNEQFF. The CDR3 DNA reads as TGTGCCAGCAGCTTTTCCCTAGCGGGGTCCTACAATGAGCAGTTCTTC.

This rearrangement joins TRBV7-2 to TRBJ2-5; no firm D call. The CDR3 has 14 amino acids. In germline, CDR1 is SGHTA, CDR2 FQGNSA. Trimming shortened V by 4 bases and J by 4 bases, and 13 bases separated the two germline ends. CDR3 DNA sequence: TGTGCCAGCAGCTACTCTGGCAAGACAGAGACCCAGTACTTC. It specifies CASSYSGKTETQYF.

This clone was detected once. Other nucleotide sequences from this sample produce the same CDR3. The V and J genes are TRBV24-1 and TRBJ1-1; 11 bases are a match to TRBD1. Trimming took 2 bases from V and 3 from J; bases not matched to a gene: 4. There are 16 residues in the CDR3. Per germline, CDR1 KGHDR and CDR2 SFDVKD. The CDR3 coding sequence is TGTGCCACCAGTGATTCCGGGACAGGGGGTTACACTGAAGCTTTCTTT. As protein: CATSDSGTGGYTEAFF.

The V call is TRBV5-6, the J call TRBJ2-4, with 7 bases fitting TRBD2. Germline V gives CDR1 SGHDT, CDR2 YYEEEE. V lost 4 bases and J lost 1; bases outside the gene matches: 2. The CDR3 sequence is 14 residues long. CDR3 bases: TGTGCCAGCAGCCCGCGGGGGGCCAAAAACATTCAGTACTTC. This gives the protein CASSPRGAKNIQYF.

The gene calls are TRBV11-2 and TRBJ1-4, with D unclear. Trimming removed 3 bases at V and 7 bases at J, with 3 bases between. In germline, CDR1 is SGHAT, CDR2 FQNNGV. This CDR3 is 11 amino acids long. CDR3 region: CASSFREKLFF. In DNA form, the CDR3 reads TGTGCCAGCAGCTTCCGTGAAAAACTGTTTTTT.